The sequence of this TCR beta chain was determined in a study of T cell repertoires in cytomegalovirus infection. About the study: The study used recently identified HLA-C-restricted and well-studied HLA-B-restricted CMV epitopes. Shared public TCR beta signatures pointed to both CMV infection and a matching HLA type.

TCRdb itself ran the reads through MiXCR, one entry per CDR3 protein. The sample comprises hundreds of thousands of distinct CDR3 sequences, 33% of which are singletons, and 15% to 20% rests with the top ten. Regarding this clonotype: Its antigen remains unidentified.

Whole-study results and caveats: Identification of carriers of CMV plus the relevant HLA was performed using cumulative public TCR beta family frequency.

Sequencing was performed on cultured PBMCs, taken from culture after CMV antigen stimulation. The receptor was derived from a human donor in good health (CMV status not recorded). Some clones in this sample may be carry-over from other donors' samples.

CDR3 loop: CASSPGRQNYGYTF. CDR3 bases: TGCGCCAGCAGTCCGGGCAGACAAAACTATGGCTACACCTTC. The V call is TRBV23-1, the J call TRBJ1-2; no definite D call. TRBV23-1 falls under the ORF class, with uncertain function. The CDR3 spans 14 residues. Trimming left V 4 bases short and J 2 bases short, with 11 bases between.